A selection of T cell receptor beta chains follows, all from one sample in a study of blood T cell repertoires in COVID-19. This table comes from immunoSEQ multiplex PCR, and its TCRdb copy is limited to in-frame clones, with some not included. This table holds approximately 93,000 clones, just over 85% found once. Sequencing used peripheral blood. The receptors stem from a man over 45 with COVID-19, enrolled during active disease. CDR3s include the opening cysteine and the closing phenylalanine or tryptophan. D genes are given only for firm matches. Clone size is shown for a subset of rows, as once, few, many or a class of expanded clone.

j_call d_call clone_size v_call cdr3_nt cdr3_aa
TRBJ1-2 - - TRBV4-2 TGTGCCAGCAGCCAGGATCAGGGTAAGAACTATGGCTACACCTTC CASSQDQGKNYGYTF
TRBJ1-4 - - TRBV7-9 TGTGCCAGCAGCCTAGTTGAGGGTTTACTTGAAAAACTGTTTTTT CASSLVEGLLEKLFF
TRBJ2-5 TRBD1 once TRBV4-2 TGTGCCAGCAGCCAAGAAACCGGGACAGGGTACGAGGAGACCCAGTACTTC CASSQETGTGYEETQYF
TRBJ1-2 - - TRBV7-9 TGTGCCAGCAGCACTGGGACATCGTTTGTCTACACCTTC CASSTGTSFVYTF
TRBJ1-3 - few TRBV10-3 TGTGCCACCATACGGGGGGGCTCTGGAAACACCATATATTTT CATIRGGSGNTIYF
TRBJ1-2 - few TRBV27 TGTGCCAGCAGTTTATCCTCAATTCTCAACCCAGGGGCGGCTAACTATGGCTACACCTTC CASSLSSILNPGAANYGYTF
TRBJ1-2 - - TRBV11-3 TGTGCCAGCAGCTACAGGGACTATGGCTACACCTTC CASSYRDYGYTF
TRBJ2-2 TRBD2 - TRBV28 TGTGCCAGCAGACGACTAGCGGGGGGCCACCTCGGGGAGCTGTTTTTT CASRRLAGGHLGELFF
TRBJ2-7 TRBD1 - TRBV4-1 TGCGCCAGCAGCCCCGGCCGCGGCGGACAGGGAGGTTACGAGCAGTACTTC CASSPGRGGQGGYEQYF
TRBJ2-7 TRBD2 once TRBV28 TGTGCCAGCAGTCTTAGCGGGGCCTCCTACGAGCAGTACTTC CASSLSGASYEQYF